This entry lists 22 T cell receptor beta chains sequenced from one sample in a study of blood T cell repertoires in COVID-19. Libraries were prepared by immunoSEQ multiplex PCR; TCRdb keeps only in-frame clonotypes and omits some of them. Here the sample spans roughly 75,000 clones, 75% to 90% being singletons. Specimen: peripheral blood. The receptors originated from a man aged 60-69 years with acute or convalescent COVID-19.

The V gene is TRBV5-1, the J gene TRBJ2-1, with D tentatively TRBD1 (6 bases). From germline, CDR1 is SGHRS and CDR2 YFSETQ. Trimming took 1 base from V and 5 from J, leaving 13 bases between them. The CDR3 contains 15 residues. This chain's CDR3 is CASSLQGTRNNEQFF. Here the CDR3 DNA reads TGCGCCAGCAGCTTGCAGGGGACAAGGAACAATGAGCAGTTCTTC.

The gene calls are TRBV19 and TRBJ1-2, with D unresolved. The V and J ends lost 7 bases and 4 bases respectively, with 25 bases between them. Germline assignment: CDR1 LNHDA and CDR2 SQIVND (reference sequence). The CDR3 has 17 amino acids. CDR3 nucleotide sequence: TGTGCCAGTACCTCATCGGGGTTCTCCCCCTTTCTCTATGGCTACACCTTC. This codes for CASTSSGFSPFLYGYTF. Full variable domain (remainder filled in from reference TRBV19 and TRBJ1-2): DGGITQSPKYLFRKEGQNVTLSCEQNLNHDAMYWYRQDPGQGLRLIYYSQIVNDFQKGDIAEGYSVSREKKESFPLTVTSAQKNPTAFYLCASTSSGFSPFLYGYTFGSGTRLTVV.

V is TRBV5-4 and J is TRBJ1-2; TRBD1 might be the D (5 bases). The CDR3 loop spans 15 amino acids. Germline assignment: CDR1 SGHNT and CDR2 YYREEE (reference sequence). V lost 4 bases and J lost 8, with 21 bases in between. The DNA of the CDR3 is TGTGCCAGCAGCGCACAATTTGGGGGGGTAGGCGGCTACACCTTC. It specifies CASSAQFGGVGGYTF.

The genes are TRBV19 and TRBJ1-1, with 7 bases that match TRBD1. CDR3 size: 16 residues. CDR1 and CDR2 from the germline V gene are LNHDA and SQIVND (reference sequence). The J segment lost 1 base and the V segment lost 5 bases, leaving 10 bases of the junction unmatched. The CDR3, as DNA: TGTGCCAGTAGTTCCGACAGGGCCACAACGAACACTGAAGCTTTCTTT. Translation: CASSSDRATTNTEAFF.

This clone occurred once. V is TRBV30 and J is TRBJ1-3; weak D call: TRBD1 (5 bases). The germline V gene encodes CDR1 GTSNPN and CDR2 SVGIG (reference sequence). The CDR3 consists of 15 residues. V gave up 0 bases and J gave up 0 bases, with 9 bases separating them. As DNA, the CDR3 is TGTGCCTGGAGTGTAGGGACTTACTCTGGAAACACCATATATTTT. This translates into CAWSVGTYSGNTIYF.

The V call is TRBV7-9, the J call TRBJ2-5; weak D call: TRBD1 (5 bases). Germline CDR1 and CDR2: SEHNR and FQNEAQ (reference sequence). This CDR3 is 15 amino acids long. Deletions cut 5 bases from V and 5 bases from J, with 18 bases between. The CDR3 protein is CASSRQSTTGETQYF. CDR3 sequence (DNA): TGTGCCAGCAGCCGACAGTCAACTACCGGTGAGACCCAGTACTTC.

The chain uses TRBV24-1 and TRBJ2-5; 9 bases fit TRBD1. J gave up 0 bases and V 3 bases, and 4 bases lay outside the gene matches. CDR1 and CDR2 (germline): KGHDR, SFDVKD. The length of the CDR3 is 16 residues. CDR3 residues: CATSDRGQGNQETQYF. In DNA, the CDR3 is TGTGCCACCAGTGATAGGGGACAGGGCAACCAAGAGACCCAGTACTTC.

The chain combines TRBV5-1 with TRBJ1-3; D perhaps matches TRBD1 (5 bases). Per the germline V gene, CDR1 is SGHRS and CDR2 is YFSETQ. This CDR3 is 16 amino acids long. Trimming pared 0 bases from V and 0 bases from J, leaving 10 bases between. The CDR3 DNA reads TGCGCCAGCAGCTTGGCTCGGCAGGGCTCTGGAAACACCATATATTTT. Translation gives CASSLARQGSGNTIYF.

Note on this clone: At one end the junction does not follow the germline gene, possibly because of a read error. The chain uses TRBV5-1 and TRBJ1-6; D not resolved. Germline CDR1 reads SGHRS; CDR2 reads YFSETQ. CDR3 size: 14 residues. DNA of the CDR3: TGCGCCAGCAGCTTGTATGACTATAGTTCACCCCTCCACTTT. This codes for CASSLYDYSSPLHF.

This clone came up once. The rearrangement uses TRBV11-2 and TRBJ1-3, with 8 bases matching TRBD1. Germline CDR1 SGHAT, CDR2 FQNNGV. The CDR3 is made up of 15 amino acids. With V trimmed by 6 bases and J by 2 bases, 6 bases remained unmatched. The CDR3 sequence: CASRLTGGTGNTIYF. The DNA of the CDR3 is TGTGCCAGCAGGCTTACAGGGGGTACTGGAAACACCATATATTTT.

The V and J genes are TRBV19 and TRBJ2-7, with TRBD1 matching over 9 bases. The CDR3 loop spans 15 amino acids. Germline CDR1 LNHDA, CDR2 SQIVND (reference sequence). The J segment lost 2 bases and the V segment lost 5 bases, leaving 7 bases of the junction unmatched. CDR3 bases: TGTGCCAGTAGTGCCGGGACAGGGCCAACCTACGAGCAGTACTTC. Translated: CASSAGTGPTYEQYF.

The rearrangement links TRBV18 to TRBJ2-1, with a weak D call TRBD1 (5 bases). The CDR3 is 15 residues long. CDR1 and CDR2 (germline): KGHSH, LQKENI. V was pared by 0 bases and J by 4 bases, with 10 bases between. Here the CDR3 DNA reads TGTGCCAGCTCACCACCCCAGGGTGTGTACAATGAGCAGTTCTTC. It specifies CASSPPQGVYNEQFF.

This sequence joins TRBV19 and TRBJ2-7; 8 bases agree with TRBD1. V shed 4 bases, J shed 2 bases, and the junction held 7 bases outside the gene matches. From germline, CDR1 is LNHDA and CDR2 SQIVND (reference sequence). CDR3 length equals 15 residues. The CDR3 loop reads CASSRRTGQTYEQYF. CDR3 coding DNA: TGTGCCAGTAGTAGACGGACAGGGCAAACCTACGAGCAGTACTTC. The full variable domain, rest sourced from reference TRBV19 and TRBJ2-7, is DGGITQSPKYLFRKEGQNVTLSCEQNLNHDAMYWYRQDPGQGLRLIYYSQIVNDFQKGDIAEGYSVSREKKESFPLTVTSAQKNPTAFYLCASSRRTGQTYEQYFGPGTRLTVT.

The CDR3, as DNA: TGTGCCAGCAGCTTAGGACTAGGAAGCCAAGAGACCCAGTACTTC. This gives the protein CASSLGLGSQETQYF. The chain links TRBV7-7 to TRBJ2-5, with D perhaps TRBD2 (6 bases). The CDR3 length is 15 residues. V was pared by 1 base and J by 1 base, with 10 bases between. Germline CDR1 reads SSHAT; CDR2 reads FNYEAQ (reference sequence).

The CDR3 sequence: CASSERGNTIYF. In DNA, the CDR3 is TGTGCCAGCAGTGAGAGGGGAAACACCATATATTTT. The rearrangement uses TRBV2 and TRBJ1-3; D gene unclear. This CDR3 comprises 12 residues. Per germline, CDR1 SNHLY and CDR2 FYNNEI. With 3 bases removed from V and 4 bases from J, the gap between germline ends came to 4 bases.

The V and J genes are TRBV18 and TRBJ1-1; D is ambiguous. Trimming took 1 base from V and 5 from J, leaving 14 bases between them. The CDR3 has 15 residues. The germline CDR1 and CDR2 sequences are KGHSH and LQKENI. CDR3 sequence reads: CASSPRGGWDTEAFF. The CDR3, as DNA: TGTGCCAGCTCACCACGGGGAGGGTGGGATACTGAAGCTTTCTTT.

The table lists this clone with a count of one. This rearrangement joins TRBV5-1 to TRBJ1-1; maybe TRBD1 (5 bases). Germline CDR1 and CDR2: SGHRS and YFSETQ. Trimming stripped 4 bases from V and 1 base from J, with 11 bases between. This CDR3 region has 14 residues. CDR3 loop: CASSIMTENTEAFF. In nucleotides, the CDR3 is TGCGCCAGCAGCATTATGACAGAGAACACTGAAGCTTTCTTT.

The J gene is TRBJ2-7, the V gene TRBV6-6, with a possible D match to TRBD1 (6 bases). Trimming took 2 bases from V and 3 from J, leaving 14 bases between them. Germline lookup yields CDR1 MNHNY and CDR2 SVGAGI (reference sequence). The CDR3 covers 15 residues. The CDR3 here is CASSYLQGQVYEQYF. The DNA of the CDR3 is TGTGCCAGCAGTTACCTACAGGGCCAAGTCTACGAGCAGTACTTC.

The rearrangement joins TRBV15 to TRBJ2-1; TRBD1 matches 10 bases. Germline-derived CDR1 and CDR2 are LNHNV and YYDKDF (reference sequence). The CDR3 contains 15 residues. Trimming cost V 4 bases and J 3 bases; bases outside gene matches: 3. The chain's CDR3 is CATSIRTGGYNEQFF. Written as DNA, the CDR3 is TGTGCCACCAGCATCCGGACAGGGGGCTACAATGAGCAGTTCTTC.

Here the CDR3 reads CASSDIYNEQFF. In nucleotides, the CDR3 is TGTGCCAGTTCGGACATTTACAATGAGCAGTTCTTC. The V call is TRBV19, the J call TRBJ2-1, with D tentatively TRBD1 (5 bases). CDR1 LNHDA and CDR2 SQIVND come from the germline V gene (reference sequence). The CDR3 contains 12 residues. Between the trimmed V and J ends, which lost 8 bases and 4 bases, there was a span of 9 bases.

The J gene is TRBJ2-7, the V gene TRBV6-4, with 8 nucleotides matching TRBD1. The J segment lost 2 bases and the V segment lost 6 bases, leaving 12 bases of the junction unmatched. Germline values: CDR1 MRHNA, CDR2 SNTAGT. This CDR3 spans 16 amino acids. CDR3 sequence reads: CASRYTRTGKTYEQYF. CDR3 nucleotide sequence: TGTGCCAGCAGATATACGAGGACAGGGAAAACCTACGAGCAGTACTTC.

Here the CDR3 reads CAISEPGLAGDSEQFF. CDR3 DNA: TGTGCCATCAGTGAACCGGGACTAGCGGGAGATAGTGAGCAGTTCTTC. This chain connects TRBV10-3 to TRBJ2-1; 14 positions agree with TRBD2. V lost 3 bases, J lost 9 bases, and 7 bases stayed unmatched. The germline CDR1 and CDR2 sequences are ENHRY and SYGVKD. There are 16 residues in the CDR3.